This T cell receptor beta chain was captured in a study of beta chain features in type 1 diabetes. Study findings and constraints: Among patients with Type 1 diabetes, TCRB CDR3s were moderately but significantly shorter in every one of the four CD4+ subsets. There were fewer insertions and more deletions at the VDJ junctions of type 1 diabetes patients.

Germline CDR1 is MNHEY and CDR2 is SMNVEV (reference sequence). CDR3 length: 18 residues. Trimming removed 2 bases at V and 2 bases at J, with 16 bases between. cDNA synthesis used the whole RNA isolate, giving expressed TCRB sequences. Regulatory, naive and central memory T cell samples averaged approximately 3.3 million reads. The data were produced by immunoSEQ multiplex PCR, yet TCRdb's version contains in-frame clones alone and is incomplete. The profile shows around 600,000 clones, around an eighth of them singletons. Sorted populations all had greater than 98% purity. This clone has a handful of counts. Its specificity is unknown.

V usage is TRBV27 and J usage is TRBJ2-6; D is perhaps TRBD1 (6 bases). Material: naive CD4+ T cells from blood. The clonotype originates from a young man with type 1 diabetes. The CDR3, as DNA: TGTGCCAGCAGTTTAAAGGACAGTGGAGATGCTGGGGCCAACGTCCTGACTTTC. It yields the protein CASSLKDSGDAGANVLTF.